This T cell receptor beta chain was sequenced in a study of beta chain features in type 1 diabetes. Looking at the study overall: The study found patients and healthy donors alike in age, gender and cell yields. Study-wide points: When Type 1 diabetes patients were examined, their TCRB CDR3s proved moderately but significantly shorter in all four CD4+ subsets. HLA influence on TCRB rearrangement stayed unresolved here.

All of the isolated RNA was reverse transcribed, so expressed TCRB transcripts were sequenced. Clones were read by immunoSEQ multiplex PCR, and TCRdb kept only the in-frame ones, dropping some. The sample records some 150,000 clones, 8% to 13% being singletons. The V gene end was trimmed by 6 bases and the J gene end by 0 bases; junction bases not matched to a gene: 15. This CDR3 has 19 amino acids. Germline-derived CDR1 and CDR2 are LNHDA and SQIVND (reference sequence). As concerns this clone: Its antigen is unknown.

The J gene is TRBJ2-1, the V gene TRBV19; TRBD2 agrees at 9 bases. The sequence was obtained from a man aged 18-30 years in good health. What was sequenced was naive CD4+ T cells from blood. This CDR3 is CASSRTLAGKLSSYNEQFF. CDR3 nucleotide sequence: TGTGCCAGTAGCCGGACCCTAGCGGGGAAGTTGAGCTCCTACAATGAGCAGTTCTTC.